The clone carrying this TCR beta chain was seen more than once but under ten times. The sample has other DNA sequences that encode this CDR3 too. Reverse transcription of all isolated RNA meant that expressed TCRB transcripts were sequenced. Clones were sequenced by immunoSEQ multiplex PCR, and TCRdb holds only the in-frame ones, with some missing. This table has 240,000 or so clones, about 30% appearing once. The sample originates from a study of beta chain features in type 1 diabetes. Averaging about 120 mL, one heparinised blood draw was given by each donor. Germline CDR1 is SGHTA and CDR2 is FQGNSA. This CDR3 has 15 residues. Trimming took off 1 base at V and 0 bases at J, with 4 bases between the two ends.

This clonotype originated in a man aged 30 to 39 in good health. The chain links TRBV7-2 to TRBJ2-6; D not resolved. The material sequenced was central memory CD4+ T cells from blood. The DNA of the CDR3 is TGTGCCAGCAGCTTAGAGCCCTCTGGGGCCAACGTCCTGACTTTC. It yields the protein CASSLEPSGANVLTF.